This entry lists 20 T cell receptor beta chains sequenced from one sample in a study of memory CD4+ T cells and cytomegalovirus serostatus. Sequencing was performed with immunoSEQ multiplex PCR; in TCRdb, only in-frame clones are kept and a portion is missing. Of more than 45,000 clones in the sample, around 80% were seen once. Single viable CD3+CD4+CD8-CD45RO+ cells were sorted as the memory CD4+ T cells. The sequenced material came from memory CD4+ T cells from blood. The receptors come from an adult in good health and CMV-seronegative.

J is TRBJ2-3 and V is TRBV2; D gene ambiguous. V dropped 7 bases and J dropped 0 bases, with 14 bases sitting between them. The CDR3 loop spans 15 amino acids. CDR1 and CDR2 (germline): SNHLY, FYNNEI. The CDR3 loop reads CASTQRQVSTDTQYF. The CDR3, as DNA: TGTGCCAGCACCCAACGTCAGGTTAGCACAGATACGCAGTATTTT.

The chain uses TRBV10-2 and TRBJ1-1, with 7 bases fitting TRBD1. V gave up 5 bases and J gave up 2 bases; unmatched junction bases: 5. The CDR3 has 14 amino acids. CDR1 and CDR2 from the germline V gene are WSHSY and SAAADI. CDR3 DNA sequence: TGCGCCAGCAGTCGGGACAGTGTTAACACTGAAGCTTTCTTT. Protein sequence: CASSRDSVNTEAFF.

The chain carries TRBV19 and TRBJ2-7; D possibly uses TRBD1 or TRBD2 (5 bases each). Germline V gives CDR1 LNHDA, CDR2 SQIVND (reference sequence). CDR3 size: 14 residues. The CDR3 reads CATQPGTSPVRQYF. The CDR3 DNA reads as TGTGCTACCCAGCCGGGGACCTCCCCGGTCAGGCAGTACTTC.

This chain joins TRBV7-6 and TRBJ1-6, with no clear D. Germline assignment: CDR1 SGHVS and CDR2 FNYEAQ. Between the trimmed V and J ends, which lost 1 base and 5 bases, there was a span of 9 bases. This CDR3 is 15 amino acids long. CDR3 in DNA: TGTGCCAGCAGCTTAGACATTAACAATAATTCACCCCTCCACTTT. It is translated as CASSLDINNNSPLHF.

The chain joins TRBV5-1 to TRBJ2-2; D remains ambiguous. Trimming removed 4 bases at V and 0 bases at J, with 13 bases between. Germline loops: CDR1 SGHRS, CDR2 YFSETQ. The CDR3 is made up of 16 amino acids. CDR3 protein: CASSPLVEANTGELFF. DNA of the CDR3: TGCGCCAGCAGCCCCTTGGTAGAAGCGAACACCGGGGAGCTGTTTTTT.

CDR3 sequence (DNA): TGTGCCAGCAGCTACAGGGGATTCGGCACAGATACGCAGTATTTT. This sequence encodes CASSYRGFGTDTQYF. The chain combines TRBV9 with TRBJ2-3; 7 bases fit TRBD1. Germline-derived CDR1 and CDR2 are SGDLS and YYNGEE. This CDR3 has 15 amino acids. The trim removed 4 bases at V and 1 base at J, leaving 6 bases unmatched. The full variable domain, its missing parts supplied by reference TRBV9 and TRBJ2-3, is DSGVTQTPKHLITATGQRVTLRCSPRSGDLSVYWYQQSLDQGLQFLIQYYNGEERAKGNILERFSAQQFPDLHSELNLSSLELGDSALYFCASSYRGFGTDTQYFGPGTRLTVL.

This sequence joins TRBV18 and TRBJ2-7, with 10 positions matching TRBD2. V lost 2 bases and J lost 3; bases outside the gene matches: 4. The CDR3 covers 15 residues. Germline V gene data show CDR1 as KGHSH and CDR2 as LQKENI. This CDR3 is CASSPSLAGVYEQYF. CDR3 bases: TGTGCCAGCTCACCATCGCTAGCGGGGGTCTACGAGCAGTACTTC.

This clone is medium-sized (0.01 to 0.1%) within its sample. This chain links TRBV5-4 with TRBJ2-7; TRBD2 aligns across 7 bases. The CDR3 is 14 amino acids. J lost 3 bases, V lost 4 bases, and 7 bases had no gene match. Germline V CDR1 and CDR2: SGHNT, YYREEE (reference sequence). CDR3 sequence: CASSAGGRYYEQYF. The CDR3 DNA sequence: TGTGCCAGCAGCGCCGGGGGGAGGTACTACGAGCAGTACTTC.

The chain joins TRBV6-1 to TRBJ2-5; a weak D match, TRBD1 (6 bases). The CDR3 totals 17 residues. The V gene's germline CDR1 is MNHNS and CDR2 SASEGT. V gave up 2 bases and J gave up 4 bases, with 20 bases separating them. Here the CDR3 reads CASSEHPTGSGGETQYF. The CDR3 coding sequence is TGTGCCAGCAGTGAACACCCTACAGGGTCCGGCGGAGAGACCCAGTACTTC.

The CDR3: CASSPRQNTNEKLFF. The CDR3 region has the DNA TGTGCCAGCAGCCCCCGACAGAATACGAATGAAAAACTGTTTTTT. The chain combines TRBV9 with TRBJ1-4; weak D call: TRBD1 (5 bases). Between the trimmed V and J ends, which lost 4 bases and 5 bases, there was a span of 15 bases. Germline CDR1 is SGDLS and CDR2 is YYNGEE. CDR3 length: 15 residues.

The chain uses TRBV30 and TRBJ2-7, with 10 bases identical to TRBD2. Germline CDR1 is GTSNPN and CDR2 is SVGIG (reference sequence). The CDR3 totals 16 residues. The V and J ends lost 2 bases and 0 bases, in that order; junction bases with no gene match: 7. In DNA, the CDR3 is TGTGCCTGGAGTTCCTTCAGCGGGAGGGCCTCCTACGAGCAGTACTTC. Translated, it gives CAWSSFSGRASYEQYF. Full variable domain (remainder filled in from reference TRBV30 and TRBJ2-7): SQTIHQWPATLVQPVGSPLSLECTVEGTSNPNLYWYRQAAGRGLQLLFYSVGIGQISSEVPQNLSASRPQDRQFILSSKKLLLSDSGFYLCAWSSFSGRASYEQYFGPGTRLTVT.

The chain carries TRBV6-6 and TRBJ1-1; tentatively, D is TRBD1 (6 bases). The CDR3 loop spans 14 amino acids. V lost 2 bases and J lost 12, with 19 bases in between. The germline CDR1 and CDR2 sequences are MNHNY and SVGAGI (reference sequence). The CDR3 reads CASSYPAQGQWSFF. The CDR3 DNA is TGTGCCAGCAGTTACCCTGCCCAGGGACAATGGTCTTTCTTT.

The V gene is TRBV18, the J gene TRBJ2-7; tentative D call: TRBD2 (6 bases). Trimming pared 2 bases from V and 2 bases from J, leaving 7 bases between. Germline V CDR1 and CDR2: KGHSH, LQKENI. The CDR3 length is 13 residues. The CDR3 bases are TGTGCCAGCTCACCAGGACTAACCTACGAGCAGTACTTC. Translated, it gives CASSPGLTYEQYF.

The V call is TRBV5-1, the J call TRBJ2-1, with 7 bases fitting TRBD2. J was trimmed by 8 bases and V by 0 bases; bases with no gene match: 5. CDR1 and CDR2 from the germline V gene are SGHRS and YFSETQ. The CDR3 consists of 14 residues. The CDR3 nucleotides are TGCGCCAGCAGCTTGGCCTCTACTAGCGATGAGCAGTTCTTC. Translated, it gives CASSLASTSDEQFF.

For the CDR3, the DNA is TGTGCCAGCTCACCAATGCAGGACCAGCCCCAGCATTTT. It is translated as CASSPMQDQPQHF. The V gene is TRBV18, the J gene TRBJ1-5; D is unclear. The V end was cut by 2 bases, the J end by 7 bases, with 9 bases between. The CDR3 runs to 13 residues. Germline CDR1 reads KGHSH; CDR2 reads LQKENI. Together with reference TRBV18 and TRBJ1-5, the CDR3 gives the full variable domain: NAGVMQNPRHLVRRRGQEARLRCSPMKGHSHVYWYRQLPEEGLKFMVYLQKENIIDESGMPKERFSAEFPKEGPSILRIQQVVRGDSAAYFCASSPMQDQPQHFGDGTRLSIL.

The chain links TRBV30 to TRBJ1-2; D unclear. V lost 3 bases and J lost 5, with 19 bases in between. The CDR3 has 15 amino acids. Germline V lookup: CDR1 GTSNPN, CDR2 SVGIG (reference sequence). Here the CDR3 DNA reads TGTGCCTGGAGGGTACCGGGGAAAAGTCAGTATGGCTACACCTTC. Translating gives CAWRVPGKSQYGYTF.

This clone was counted only a few times. The chain carries TRBV5-1 and TRBJ2-2; TRBD1 matches 9 bases. Per the germline V gene, CDR1 is SGHRS and CDR2 is YFSETQ. The CDR3 is made up of 15 amino acids. Unmatched junction bases numbered 6, after V lost 4 bases and J lost 5 bases. The CDR3: CASSRTGVFTGELFF. CDR3 DNA sequence: TGCGCCAGCAGCCGGACAGGGGTGTTTACCGGGGAGCTGTTTTTT.

The CDR3 reads CASSPDKAIYYGYTF. In DNA, the CDR3 is TGTGCCAGCAGTCCTGATAAGGCAATATACTATGGCTACACCTTC. This chain uses TRBV6-5 with TRBJ1-2; D is unclear. Trimming took off 5 bases at V and 3 bases at J, with 16 bases between the two ends. This CDR3 is built from 15 residues. CDR1 MNHEY and CDR2 SVGAGI come from the germline V gene.

This clone was observed once. This chain uses TRBV2 with TRBJ2-5, with D tentatively TRBD1 (6 bases). Germline V gene lookup returns CDR1 SNHLY and CDR2 FYNNEI. CDR3 length: 13 amino acids. V was clipped by 5 bases and J by 0 bases, with 7 bases between them. The CDR3 loop reads CASSRDNQETQYF. CDR3 nucleotides: TGTGCCAGCAGTAGGGACAACCAAGAGACCCAGTACTTC.

CDR3 amino acids: CASSPTPSYYNEQFF. The CDR3 nucleotides are TGTGCCAGCAGCCCAACCCCTTCCTACTACAATGAGCAGTTCTTC. The chain uses TRBV6-5 and TRBJ2-1; D gene uncertain. Germline CDR1 and CDR2: MNHEY and SVGAGI. This CDR3 has 15 amino acids. Deletions cut 6 bases from V and 3 bases from J, with 15 bases between.